These 27 T cell receptor beta chains were sequenced from one sample in a study of T cell responses to AZD1222 COVID-19 vaccine. Produced via immunoSEQ multiplex PCR; TCRdb's table is partial and in-frame only. Of about 180,000 clones listed, roughly 92% are singletons. The input for sequencing was peripheral blood, taken on day 0 of AZD1222 vaccination. The receptor source for this set is an adult in good health.

The chain couples TRBV19 to TRBJ2-7; D might be TRBD2 (6 bases). V gave up 10 bases and J gave up 0 bases, with 19 bases separating them. This CDR3 spans 15 amino acids. Germline CDR1 LNHDA, CDR2 SQIVND (reference sequence). CDR3 DNA sequence: TGTGCCACCAGCCCCACAGTGGGGGGCTCCTACGAGCAGTACTTC. Protein product: CATSPTVGGSYEQYF.

The CDR3 nucleotides are TGTGCCAGCAGCTTAGATCTCAAAACGGAGACCCAGTACTTC. Its translation is CASSLDLKTETQYF. This sequence joins TRBV7-9 and TRBJ2-5; D is uncertain. This CDR3 is 14 amino acids long. The germline V and J ends were trimmed by 1 base and 5 bases, with 11 bases remaining between them. The germline CDR1 and CDR2 sequences are SEHNR and FQNEAQ (reference sequence).

In nucleotides, the CDR3 is TGTGCCACCAGCAGAGATAGAAATAGCAATCAGCCCCAGCATTTT. Translating it yields CATSRDRNSNQPQHF. The V gene is TRBV15, the J gene TRBJ1-5; D ambiguous. The V end was cut by 0 bases, the J end by 0 bases, with 6 bases between. The CDR3 is 15 residues long. Germline CDR1 LNHNV, CDR2 YYDKDF (reference sequence).

V is TRBV27 and J is TRBJ2-3; 10 bases align to TRBD2. The length of the CDR3 is 15 residues. Germline V lookup: CDR1 MNHEY, CDR2 SMNVEV (reference sequence). Unmatched junction bases numbered 3, after V lost 3 bases and J lost 3 bases. The CDR3 DNA follows: TGTGCCAGCAGTTTTAGTAGCGGGAGGACAGATACGCAGTATTTT. This encodes CASSFSSGRTDTQYF.

The CDR3 nucleotides are TGTGCCAGCAGCTTGGAGGGAGTGTTGTTCTTC. It yields the protein CASSLEGVLFF. The rearrangement links TRBV7-6 to TRBJ2-1; D might be TRBD2 (6 bases). Germline CDR1 reads SGHVS; CDR2 reads FNYEAQ. The CDR3 is 11 residues long. V lost 3 bases, J lost 15 bases, and 12 bases lay in between.

This chain uses TRBV30 with TRBJ2-1; 10 bases are a match to TRBD1. The germline gives CDR1 GTSNPN, CDR2 SVGIG (reference sequence). The CDR3 has 15 residues. V trimming: 0 bases; J trimming: 7 bases; junction bases outside the gene matches: 6. The DNA for the CDR3 is TGTGCCTGGAGTGTACAGACAGGGGGCATAAATGAGCAGTTCTTC. This gives the protein CAWSVQTGGINEQFF.

This chain connects TRBV5-1 to TRBJ2-5, with D maybe TRBD1 (5 bases). V lost 0 bases and J 5 bases, leaving 8 bases between the germline ends. The germline CDR1 and CDR2 sequences are SGHRS and YFSETQ. This CDR3 has 13 residues. CDR3 in amino acids: CASSLDWGETQYF. The CDR3 DNA reads as TGCGCCAGCAGCTTGGATTGGGGCGAGACCCAGTACTTC.

The chain has TRBV7-8 and TRBJ2-2, with D possibly being TRBD1 (6 bases). The CDR3 is 15 residues long. The germline CDR1 and CDR2 sequences are SGHVS and FQNEAQ. The V gene lost 4 bases and the J gene lost 4 bases, with 13 bases spanning the gap. CDR3 sequence: CASSSTGPTTGELFF. The CDR3 bases are TGTGCCAGCAGCTCGACAGGACCCACCACCGGGGAGCTGTTTTTT. The whole variable domain, remainder taken from reference TRBV7-8 and TRBJ2-2, is GAGVSQSPRYKVAKRGQDVALRCDPISGHVSLFWYQQALGQGPEFLTYFQNEAQLDKSGLPSDRFFAERPEGSVSTLKIQRTQQEDSAVYLCASSSTGPTTGELFFGEGSRLTVL.

V usage is TRBV6-5 and J usage is TRBJ1-1; D is unclear. Germline V CDR1 and CDR2: MNHEY, SVGAGI. V was cut by 6 bases and J by 1 base, with 12 bases left in between. CDR3 length: 14 residues. The chain's CDR3 is CASRPTNENTEAFF. The CDR3 region has the DNA TGTGCCAGCAGGCCGACCAATGAGAACACTGAAGCTTTCTTT.

The chain employs TRBV12-3 or TRBV12-4 and TRBJ2-7, with 9 bases aligning to TRBD2. The CDR3 extends over 13 amino acids. V shed 5 bases, J shed 7 bases, and the junction held 6 bases outside the gene matches. Here the CDR3 reads CASSPGLAGEQYF. The CDR3 DNA follows: TGTGCCAGCAGTCCGGGACTAGCAGGGGAGCAGTACTTC.

This chain joins TRBV7-8 and TRBJ1-1; D is possibly TRBD1 (6 bases). The CDR3 sequence is 15 residues long. Trimming took 0 bases from V and 4 from J, leaving 12 bases between them. CDR1 is SGHVS, CDR2 FQNEAQ, per germline. The CDR3 here is CASSLAGGRGTEAFF. As DNA, the CDR3 is TGTGCCAGCAGCTTAGCTGGGGGGCGGGGCACTGAAGCTTTCTTT. Filled out from reference TRBV7-8 and TRBJ1-1, the complete variable domain reads GAGVSQSPRYKVAKRGQDVALRCDPISGHVSLFWYQQALGQGPEFLTYFQNEAQLDKSGLPSDRFFAERPEGSVSTLKIQRTQQEDSAVYLCASSLAGGRGTEAFFGQGTRLTVV.

The V gene is TRBV11-2, the J gene TRBJ2-7; D is perhaps TRBD1 (7 bases). Germline-derived CDR1 and CDR2 are SGHAT and FQNNGV. The V end lost 4 bases, the J end lost 3 bases, and 16 bases lay between the germline ends. This CDR3 region has 15 residues. The CDR3 DNA is TGTGCCAGCAGCTGGCCCGCGGGACAGAACTACGAGCAGTACTTC. Translation: CASSWPAGQNYEQYF.

The chain carries TRBV7-8 and TRBJ1-6; the D is unclear. Per germline, CDR1 SGHVS and CDR2 FQNEAQ. CDR3 length equals 16 residues. V was cut by 2 bases and J by 7 bases, with 15 bases left in between. The CDR3 reads CASSLISGQRNSPLHF. Here the CDR3 DNA reads TGTGCCAGCAGCTTAATAAGTGGGCAGAGGAATTCACCCCTCCACTTT. Using reference TRBV7-8 and TRBJ1-6 for the parts outside the CDR3, the full variable domain is GAGVSQSPRYKVAKRGQDVALRCDPISGHVSLFWYQQALGQGPEFLTYFQNEAQLDKSGLPSDRFFAERPEGSVSTLKIQRTQQEDSAVYLCASSLISGQRNSPLHFGNGTRLTVT.

The count of this clone is one. The chain joins TRBV9 to TRBJ2-1, with 11 bases aligning to TRBD2. J was trimmed by 6 bases and V by 4 bases; bases with no gene match: 6. This CDR3 contains 15 residues. Per germline, CDR1 SGDLS and CDR2 YYNGEE. For the CDR3, the DNA is TGTGCCAGCAGCACCGGGACTAGCGGTTTCAATGAGCAGTTCTTC. It translates to CASSTGTSGFNEQFF.

The V call is TRBV5-1, the J call TRBJ2-5, with 7 nucleotides matching TRBD2. Germline V lookup: CDR1 SGHRS, CDR2 YFSETQ. The V and J ends lost 0 bases and 4 bases, in that order; junction bases with no gene match: 6. The CDR3 runs 15 residues. CDR3 nucleotides: TGCGCCAGCAGCTTGGTCCCGGGGGAGGGAGAGACCCAGTACTTC. Protein product: CASSLVPGEGETQYF.

The genes are TRBV3-1 (or the pseudogene TRBV3-2) and TRBJ2-7; 11 bases are shared with TRBD1. The CDR3 sequence is 15 residues long. Trimming removed 4 bases from V and 0 bases from J; junction bases left unmatched: 2. Germline V gene lookup returns CDR1 LGHDT and CDR2 YNNKEL (reference sequence). CDR3 in amino acids: CASSPGTGGSYEQYF. The CDR3 bases are TGTGCCAGCAGCCCAGGGACAGGGGGCTCCTACGAGCAGTACTTC.

In this sample, this clone turned up once. The V call is TRBV3-1 (or the pseudogene TRBV3-2), the J call TRBJ2-5, with 7 positions matching TRBD1. The CDR3 is 14 residues long. Losses at the gene ends were 1 base for V and 6 bases for J; bases not matched to a gene: 5. Looked up from germline, CDR1 is LGHDT and CDR2 is YNNKEL (reference sequence). CDR3: CASSQGGTVQTQYF. In nucleotides, the CDR3 is TGTGCCAGCAGCCAAGGGGGGACAGTGCAGACCCAGTACTTC.

The V call is TRBV5-4, the J call TRBJ2-5; TRBD1 matches at 7 bases. CDR1 and CDR2 (germline): SGHNT, YYREEE (reference sequence). The ends lost 7 bases at V and 1 base at J; junction bases unmatched: 1. The CDR3 runs to 12 residues. The CDR3 loop is CASGDSQETQYF. As DNA, the CDR3 is TGTGCCAGCGGGGACAGCCAAGAGACCCAGTACTTC.

The genes are TRBV5-1 and TRBJ2-1; D possibly corresponds to TRBD1 (6 bases). Trimming took off 5 bases at V and 4 bases at J, with 16 bases between the two ends. Germline CDR1 SGHRS, CDR2 YFSETQ. The CDR3 totals 15 residues. The CDR3 region is CASSPGEGGYNEQFF. DNA of the CDR3: TGCGCCAGCAGTCCGGGTGAAGGGGGATACAATGAGCAGTTCTTC.

V and J are TRBV5-1 and TRBJ1-1; D remains ambiguous. The germline V gene encodes CDR1 SGHRS and CDR2 YFSETQ. The CDR3 contains 13 residues. The ends were cut back, 2 bases at V and 1 base at J, with 6 bases in the middle. The CDR3: CASSFLPNTEAFF. The CDR3 bases are TGCGCCAGCAGCTTTTTACCGAACACTGAAGCTTTCTTT. Full variable domain (rest looked up from reference TRBV5-1 and TRBJ1-1): KAGVTQTPRYLIKTRGQQVTLSCSPISGHRSVSWYQQTPGQGLQFLFEYFSETQRNKGNFPGRFSGRQFSNSRSEMNVSTLELGDSALYLCASSFLPNTEAFFGQGTRLTVV.

The count of this clone is one. The J gene is TRBJ2-3, the V gene TRBV5-4; 8 bases match TRBD2. Trimming removed 4 bases from V and 3 bases from J; junction bases left unmatched: 7. CDR3 size: 15 residues. Germline CDR1 and CDR2: SGHNT and YYREEE (reference sequence). The CDR3 DNA follows: TGTGCCAGCAGCACGACCGGGAGGGAGACAGATACGCAGTATTTT. This encodes CASSTTGRETDTQYF.

This chain uses TRBV7-9 with TRBJ2-1, with 11 bases aligning to TRBD2. The ends lost 1 base at V and 2 bases at J; junction bases unmatched: 4. The germline V gene encodes CDR1 SEHNR and CDR2 FQNEAQ (reference sequence). This CDR3 contains 17 residues. The chain's CDR3 is CASSLETSGIPYNEQFF. The CDR3 nucleotides read TGTGCCAGCAGCTTAGAGACTAGCGGGATTCCCTACAATGAGCAGTTCTTC.

The chain combines TRBV13 with TRBJ2-7; TRBD1 might be the D (6 bases). This CDR3 is built from 14 residues. The V gene lost 3 bases and the J gene lost 3 bases, with 12 bases spanning the gap. The germline V gene has CDR1 PRHDT and CDR2 FYEKMQ (reference sequence). The CDR3 reads CASSFSGHSYEQYF. The CDR3 DNA follows: TGTGCCAGCAGCTTTTCGGGACACAGCTACGAGCAGTACTTC.

The chain couples TRBV2 to TRBJ1-4; D perhaps matches TRBD1 (6 bases). The CDR3 spans 16 residues. CDR1 and CDR2 from the germline V gene are SNHLY and FYNNEI. V lost 4 bases and J lost 4, with 16 bases in between. In DNA form, the CDR3 reads TGTGCCAGCAGTGGGGACAATTGGGGCATTAATGAAAAACTGTTTTTT. This encodes CASSGDNWGINEKLFF.

This clone was seen just once. CDR3 bases: TGCAGTGCTAGAGCCTCCTATGGCTACACCTTC. This codes for CSARASYGYTF. The chain is built from TRBV20-1 and TRBJ1-2; D is uncertain. In germline, CDR1 is DFQATT, CDR2 SNEGSKA (reference sequence). Trimming stripped 1 base from V and 4 bases from J, with 4 bases between. The CDR3 length is 11 residues.

The rearrangement joins TRBV5-6 to TRBJ1-2; D uncertain. Trimming shortened V by 6 bases and J by 4 bases, and 13 bases separated the two germline ends. This CDR3 is 13 amino acids long. Looked up from germline, CDR1 is SGHDT and CDR2 is YYEEEE. CDR3 in amino acids: CASNLRSVYGYTF. The DNA for the CDR3 is TGTGCCAGCAACCTGAGGTCAGTCTATGGCTACACCTTC.

V and J are TRBV27 and TRBJ1-1, with D possibly TRBD1 on 5 matching bases. Germline V gene sequence: CDR1 MNHEY, CDR2 SMNVEV (reference sequence). V lost 4 bases, J lost 6 bases, and 12 bases lay in between. This CDR3 is 13 amino acids long. CDR3 sequence reads: CASSSSGFAEAFF. The DNA for the CDR3 is TGTGCCAGCAGTTCTTCAGGGTTCGCTGAAGCTTTCTTT.